The clone carrying this T cell receptor beta chain has more than one count but fewer than ten. Clones were read by immunoSEQ multiplex PCR, and TCRdb kept only the in-frame ones, dropping some. The data show approximately 160,000 clones, around 80% seen once. J was trimmed by 9 bases and V by 6 bases; bases with no gene match: 5. This CDR3 is 13 amino acids long. In germline, CDR1 is LNHDA, CDR2 SQIVND (reference sequence). These data originate in a study of blood T cell repertoires in COVID-19. The V and J genes are TRBV19 and TRBJ2-7, with TRBD2 identical over 13 bases. The specimen sequenced was peripheral blood. The TCR originated in a man aged 55 to 70 with active or convalescent COVID-19. The CDR3 DNA follows: TGTGCCAGTAGCGGACTAGCGGGAGACGGGCAGTACTTC. Encoded protein: CASSGLAGDGQYF.